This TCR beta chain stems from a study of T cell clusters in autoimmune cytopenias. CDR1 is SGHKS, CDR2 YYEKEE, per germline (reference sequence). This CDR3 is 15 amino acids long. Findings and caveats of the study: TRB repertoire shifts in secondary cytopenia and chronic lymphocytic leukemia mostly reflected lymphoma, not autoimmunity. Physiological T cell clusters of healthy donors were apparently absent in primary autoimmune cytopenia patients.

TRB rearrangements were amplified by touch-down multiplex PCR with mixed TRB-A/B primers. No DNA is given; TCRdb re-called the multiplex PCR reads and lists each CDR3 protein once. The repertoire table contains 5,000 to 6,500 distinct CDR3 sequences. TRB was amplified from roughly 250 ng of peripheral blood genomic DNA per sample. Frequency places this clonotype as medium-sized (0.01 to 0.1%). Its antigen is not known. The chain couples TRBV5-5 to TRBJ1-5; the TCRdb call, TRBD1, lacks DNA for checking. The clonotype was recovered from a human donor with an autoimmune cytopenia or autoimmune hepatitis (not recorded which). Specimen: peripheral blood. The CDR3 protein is CASSLAWGARQPQHF.